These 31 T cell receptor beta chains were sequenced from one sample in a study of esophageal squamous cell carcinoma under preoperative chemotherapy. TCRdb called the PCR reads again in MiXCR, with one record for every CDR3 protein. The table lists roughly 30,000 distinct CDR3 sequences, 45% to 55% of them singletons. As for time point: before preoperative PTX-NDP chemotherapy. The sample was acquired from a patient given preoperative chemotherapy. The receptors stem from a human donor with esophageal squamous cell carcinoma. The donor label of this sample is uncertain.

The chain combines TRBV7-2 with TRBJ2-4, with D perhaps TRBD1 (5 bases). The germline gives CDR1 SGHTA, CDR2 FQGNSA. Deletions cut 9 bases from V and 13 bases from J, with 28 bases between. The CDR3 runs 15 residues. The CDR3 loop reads CARGLVGSAKNTQYF. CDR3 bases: TGTGCCAGGGGGCTCGTGGGCTCAGCCAAAAACACCCAGTACTTC. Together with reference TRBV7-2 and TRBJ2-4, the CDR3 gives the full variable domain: GAGVSQSPSNKVTEKGKDVELRCDPISGHTALYWYRQSLGQGLEFLIYFQGNSAPDKSGLPSDRFSAERTGGSVSTLTIQRTQQEDSAVYLCARGLVGSAKNTQYFGAGTRLSVL.

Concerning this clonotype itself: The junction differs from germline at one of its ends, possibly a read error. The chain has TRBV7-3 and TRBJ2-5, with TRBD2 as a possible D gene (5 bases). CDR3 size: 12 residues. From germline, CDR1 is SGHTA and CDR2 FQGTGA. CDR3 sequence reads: CAGSFDQDTQYF. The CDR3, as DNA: TGTGCCGGGAGCTTTGACCAAGATACGCAGTATTTC.

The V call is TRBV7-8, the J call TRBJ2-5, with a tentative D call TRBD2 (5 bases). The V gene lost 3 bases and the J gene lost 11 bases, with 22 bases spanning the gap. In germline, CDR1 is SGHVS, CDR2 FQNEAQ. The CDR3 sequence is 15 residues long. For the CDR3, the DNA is TGTGCCAGCAGCTTGGTGGCGGGTAGCGTGGGTGAGCAGTACTTC. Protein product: CASSLVAGSVGEQYF.

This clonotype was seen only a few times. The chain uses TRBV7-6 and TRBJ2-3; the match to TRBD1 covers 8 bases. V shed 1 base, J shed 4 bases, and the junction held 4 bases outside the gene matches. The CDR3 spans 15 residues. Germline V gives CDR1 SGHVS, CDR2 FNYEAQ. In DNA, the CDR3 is TGTGCCAGCAGCTTAGGGACAGGGAGGTCAGATACGCAGTATTTT. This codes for CASSLGTGRSDTQYF. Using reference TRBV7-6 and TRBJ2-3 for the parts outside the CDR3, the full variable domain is GAGVSQSPRYKVTKRGQDVALRCDPISGHVSLYWYRQALGQGPEFLTYFNYEAQQDKSGLPNDRFSAERPEGSISTLTIQRTEQRDSAMYRCASSLGTGRSDTQYFGPGTRLTVL.

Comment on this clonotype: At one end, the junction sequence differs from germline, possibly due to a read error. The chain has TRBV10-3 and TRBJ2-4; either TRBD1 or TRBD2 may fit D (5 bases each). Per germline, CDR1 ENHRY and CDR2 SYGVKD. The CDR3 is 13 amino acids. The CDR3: CATGLVGKNTQYF. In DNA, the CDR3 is TGTGCCACGGGGCTGGTAGGCAAAAACACGCAGTATTTC.

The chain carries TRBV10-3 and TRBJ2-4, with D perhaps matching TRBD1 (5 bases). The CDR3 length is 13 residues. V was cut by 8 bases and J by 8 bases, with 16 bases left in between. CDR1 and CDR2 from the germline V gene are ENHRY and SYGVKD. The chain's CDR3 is CAIGASDGDIQYF. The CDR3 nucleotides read TGTGCCATCGGGGCCTCCGACGGAGACATTCAGTACTTC.

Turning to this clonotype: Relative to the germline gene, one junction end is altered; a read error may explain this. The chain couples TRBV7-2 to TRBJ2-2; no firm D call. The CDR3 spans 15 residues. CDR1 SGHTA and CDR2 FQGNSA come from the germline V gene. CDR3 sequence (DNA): TGTGCCAGGAGCTTAGATGGCGTGAACACCGGTGCGCAGTTTTTT. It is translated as CARSLDGVNTGAQFF.

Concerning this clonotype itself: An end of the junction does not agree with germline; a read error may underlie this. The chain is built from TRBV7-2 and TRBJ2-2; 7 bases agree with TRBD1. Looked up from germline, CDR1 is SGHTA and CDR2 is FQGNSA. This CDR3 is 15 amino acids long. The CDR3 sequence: CARSLQGVLAGALFF. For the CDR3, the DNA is TGTGCCCGGAGCCTCCAGGGGGTCCTAGCCGGGGCGCTGTTTTTT.

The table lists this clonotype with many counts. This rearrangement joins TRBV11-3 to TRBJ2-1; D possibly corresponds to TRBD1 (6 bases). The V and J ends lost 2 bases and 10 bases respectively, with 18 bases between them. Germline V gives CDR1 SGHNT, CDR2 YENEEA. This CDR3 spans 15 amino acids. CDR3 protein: CASSLPRTVSYEQFF. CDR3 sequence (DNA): TGTGCCAGCAGCTTACCCCGGACAGTCTCCTACGAGCAGTTCTTC.

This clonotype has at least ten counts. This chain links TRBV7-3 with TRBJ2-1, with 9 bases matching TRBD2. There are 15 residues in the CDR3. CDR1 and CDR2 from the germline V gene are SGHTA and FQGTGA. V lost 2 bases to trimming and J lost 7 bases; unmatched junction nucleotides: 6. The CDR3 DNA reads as TGTGCCAGCAGCTTATTTAGCGGGAGTGGTAATGAGCAGTTCTTC. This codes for CASSLFSGSGNEQFF.

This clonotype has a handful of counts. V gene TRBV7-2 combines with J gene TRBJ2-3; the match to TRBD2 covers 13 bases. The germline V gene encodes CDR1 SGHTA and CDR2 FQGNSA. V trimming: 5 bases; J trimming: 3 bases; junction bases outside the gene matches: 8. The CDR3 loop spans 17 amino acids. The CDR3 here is CASSPHPGLAGTDTQYF. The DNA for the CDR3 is TGTGCCAGCAGCCCACACCCGGGACTAGCGGGGACAGATACGCAGTATTTT.

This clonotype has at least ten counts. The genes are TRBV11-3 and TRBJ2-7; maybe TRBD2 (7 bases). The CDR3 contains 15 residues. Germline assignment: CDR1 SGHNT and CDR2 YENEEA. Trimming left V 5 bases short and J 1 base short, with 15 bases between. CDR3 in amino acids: CASSPRGGVSYEQYF. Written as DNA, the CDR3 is TGTGCCAGCAGCCCCAGAGGGGGGGTTTCCTACGAGCAGTACTTC.

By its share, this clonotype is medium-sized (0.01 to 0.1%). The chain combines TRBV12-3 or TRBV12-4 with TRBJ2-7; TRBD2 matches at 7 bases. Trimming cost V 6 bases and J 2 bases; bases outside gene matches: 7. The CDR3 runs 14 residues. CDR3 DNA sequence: TGTGCCAGCAGCCATAGCGGGCTCGCCTACGAGCAGTACTTC. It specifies CASSHSGLAYEQYF.

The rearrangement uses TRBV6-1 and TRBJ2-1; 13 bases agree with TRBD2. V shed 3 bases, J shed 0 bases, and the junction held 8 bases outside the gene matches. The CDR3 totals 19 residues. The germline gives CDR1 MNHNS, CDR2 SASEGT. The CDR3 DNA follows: TGTGCCAGCAGTGACCCGGGACTAGCGGGGACTTACTCCTACAATGAGCAGTTCTTC. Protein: CASSDPGLAGTYSYNEQFF.

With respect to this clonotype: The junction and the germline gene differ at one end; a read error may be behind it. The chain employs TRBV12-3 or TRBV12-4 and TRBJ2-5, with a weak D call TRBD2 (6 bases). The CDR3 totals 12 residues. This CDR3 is CASSPGRKTLSF. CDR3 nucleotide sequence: TGTGCCAGCAGCCCCGGGAGAAAGACCCTGTCTTTC.

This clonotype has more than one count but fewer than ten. The CDR3 nucleotides read TGTGCCAGCAGCTTAGACTCAGAGCAGTACTTC. Translating gives CASSLDSEQYF. The V call is TRBV7-9, the J call TRBJ2-1; D not certain. The DNA matches TRBJ2-7 better at its end, which makes the J call doubtful. The CDR3 length is 11 residues. CDR1 and CDR2 from the germline V gene are SEHNR and FQNEAQ (reference sequence).

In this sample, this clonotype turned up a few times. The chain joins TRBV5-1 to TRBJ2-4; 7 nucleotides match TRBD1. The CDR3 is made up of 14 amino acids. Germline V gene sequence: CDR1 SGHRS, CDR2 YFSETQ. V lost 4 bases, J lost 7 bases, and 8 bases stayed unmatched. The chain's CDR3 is CASSPQTGSNIQYF. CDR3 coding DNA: TGCGCCAGCAGCCCCCAGACAGGGAGTAACATTCAGTACTTC.

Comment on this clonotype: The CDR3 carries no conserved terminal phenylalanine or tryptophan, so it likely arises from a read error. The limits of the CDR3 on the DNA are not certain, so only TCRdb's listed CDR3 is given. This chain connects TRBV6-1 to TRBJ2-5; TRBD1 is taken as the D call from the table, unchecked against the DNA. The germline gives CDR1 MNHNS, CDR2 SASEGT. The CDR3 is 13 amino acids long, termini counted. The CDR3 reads CASSRTGDETQHL.

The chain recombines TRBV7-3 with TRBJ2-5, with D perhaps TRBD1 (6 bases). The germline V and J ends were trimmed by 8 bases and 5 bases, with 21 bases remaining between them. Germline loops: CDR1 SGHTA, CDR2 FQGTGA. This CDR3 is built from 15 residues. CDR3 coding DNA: TGTGCCAGCTCCCCGGTGGGGGCGTTAGGCGAGACCCAGTACTTC. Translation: CASSPVGALGETQYF.

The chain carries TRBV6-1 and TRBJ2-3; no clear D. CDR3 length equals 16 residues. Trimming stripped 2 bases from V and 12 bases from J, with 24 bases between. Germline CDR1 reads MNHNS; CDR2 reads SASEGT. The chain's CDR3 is CASSEFGLRSTNTQYF. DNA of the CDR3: TGTGCCAGCAGTGAATTTGGGCTAAGATCCACAAACACTCAGTATTTT.

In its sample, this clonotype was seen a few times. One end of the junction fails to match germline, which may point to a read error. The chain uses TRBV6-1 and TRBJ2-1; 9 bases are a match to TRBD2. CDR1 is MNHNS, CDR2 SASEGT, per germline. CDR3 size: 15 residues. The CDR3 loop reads CASREVAGAGETQFF. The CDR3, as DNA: TGTGCCAGCAGAGAAGTAGCGGGGGCCGGGGAGACCCAGTTCTTC.

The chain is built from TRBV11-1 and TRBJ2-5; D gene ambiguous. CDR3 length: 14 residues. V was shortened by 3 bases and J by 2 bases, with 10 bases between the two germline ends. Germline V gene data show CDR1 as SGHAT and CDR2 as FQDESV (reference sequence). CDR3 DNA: TGTGCCAGCAGCTTCTTAGAGAAACAAGAGACCCAGTACTTC. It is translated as CASSFLEKQETQYF.

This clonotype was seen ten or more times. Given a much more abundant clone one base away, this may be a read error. CDR3 loop: CASSGVAFARETQFF. CDR3 sequence (DNA): TGTGCCAGCAGCGGGGTAGCTTTCGCTCGAGAGACCCAGTTCTTC. The gene calls are TRBV6-1 and TRBJ2-1, with D tentatively TRBD2 (5 bases). CDR3 length: 15 residues. The V end lost 6 bases, the J end lost 13 bases, and 25 bases lay between the germline ends. CDR1 and CDR2 (germline): MNHNS, SASEGT.

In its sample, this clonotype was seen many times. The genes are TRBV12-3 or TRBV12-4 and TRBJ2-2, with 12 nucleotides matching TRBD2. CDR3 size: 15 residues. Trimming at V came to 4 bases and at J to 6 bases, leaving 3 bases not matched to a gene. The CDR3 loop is CASSSSGRGAGELFF. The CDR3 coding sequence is TGTGCCAGCAGTTCTAGCGGGAGGGGAGCCGGGGAGCTGTTTTTT.

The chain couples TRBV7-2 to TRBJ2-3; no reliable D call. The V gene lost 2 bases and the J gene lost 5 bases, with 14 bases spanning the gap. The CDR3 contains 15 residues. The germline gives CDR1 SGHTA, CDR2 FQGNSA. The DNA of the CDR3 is TGTGCCAGCAGCTTATGGGTACGGGTCCAAGATACGCAGTATTTT. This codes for CASSLWVRVQDTQYF. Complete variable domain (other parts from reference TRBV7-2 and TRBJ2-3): GAGVSQSPSNKVTEKGKDVELRCDPISGHTALYWYRQSLGQGLEFLIYFQGNSAPDKSGLPSDRFSAERTGGSVSTLTIQRTQQEDSAVYLCASSLWVRVQDTQYFGPGTRLTVL.

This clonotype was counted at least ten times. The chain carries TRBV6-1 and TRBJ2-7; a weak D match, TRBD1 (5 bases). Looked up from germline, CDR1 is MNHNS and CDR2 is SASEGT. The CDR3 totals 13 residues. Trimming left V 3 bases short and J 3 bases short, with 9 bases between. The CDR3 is CASSDRDNYEQYF. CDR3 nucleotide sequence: TGTGCCAGCAGTGACAGGGATAACTACGAGCAGTACTTC.

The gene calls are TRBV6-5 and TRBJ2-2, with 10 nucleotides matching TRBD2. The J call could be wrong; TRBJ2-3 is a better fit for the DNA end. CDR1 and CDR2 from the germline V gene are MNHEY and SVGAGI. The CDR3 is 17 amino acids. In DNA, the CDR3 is TGTGCCAGCAGTTATGTAGCGGGAGGACCCCTGCGAGAGACGCAGTATTTT. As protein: CASSYVAGGPLRETQYF.

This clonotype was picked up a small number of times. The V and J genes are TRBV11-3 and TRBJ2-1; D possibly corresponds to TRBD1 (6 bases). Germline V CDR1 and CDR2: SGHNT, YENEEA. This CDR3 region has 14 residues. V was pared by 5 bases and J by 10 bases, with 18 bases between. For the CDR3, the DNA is TGTGCCAGCAGCCTCATCAGGGGCTCCTACGAGCAGTTCTTC. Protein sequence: CASSLIRGSYEQFF.

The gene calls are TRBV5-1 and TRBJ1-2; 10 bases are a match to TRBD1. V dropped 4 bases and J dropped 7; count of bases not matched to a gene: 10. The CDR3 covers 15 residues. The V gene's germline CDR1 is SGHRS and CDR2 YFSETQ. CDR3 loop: CASSPGQGLLGGYTF. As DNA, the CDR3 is TGCGCCAGCAGCCCGGGACAGGGGTTACTAGGTGGCTACACCTTC.

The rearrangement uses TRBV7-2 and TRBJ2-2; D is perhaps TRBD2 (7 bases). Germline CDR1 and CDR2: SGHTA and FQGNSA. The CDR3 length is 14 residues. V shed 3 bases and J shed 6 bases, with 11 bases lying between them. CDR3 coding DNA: TGTGCCAGCAGCTTGGGGAGGGGGTCCGGGGAGCTGTTTTTT. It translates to CASSLGRGSGELFF.

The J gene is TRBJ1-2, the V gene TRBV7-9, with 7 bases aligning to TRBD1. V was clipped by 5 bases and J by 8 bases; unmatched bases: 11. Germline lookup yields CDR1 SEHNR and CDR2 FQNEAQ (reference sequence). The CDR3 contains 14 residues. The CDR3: CASSLTTGLEGYTF. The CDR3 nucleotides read TGTGCCAGCAGCCTCACGACAGGGCTGGAGGGCTACACCTTC.